These 21 T cell receptor beta chains share one sample of origin, sequenced in a study of shared clonotypes between healthy human individuals. Assay: immunoSEQ multiplex PCR; the TCRdb copy retains only in-frame clones and omits some. The sample has 2 million to 2.5 million clones; 95% are singletons. Sequencing used naive CD4+ T cells sorted from blood. The sample's subset: CD45RA+ positively selected. The receptors stem from a man between 18 and 29 years old in good health.

Many counts were recorded for this clone. The rearrangement joins TRBV30 to TRBJ2-5; D call uncertain. The V end was cut by 3 bases, the J end by 5 bases, with 10 bases between. The CDR3 is 12 residues long. CDR1 and CDR2 from the germline V gene are GTSNPN and SVGIG (reference sequence). CDR3 DNA: TGTGCCTGGAGCCCATTCACGGAGACCCAGTACTTC. Translated, it gives CAWSPFTETQYF.

The chain carries TRBV7-6 and TRBJ1-2; a weak D match, TRBD1 (5 bases). Germline V CDR1 and CDR2: SGHVS, FNYEAQ. Trimming pared 1 base from V and 4 bases from J, leaving 19 bases between. The CDR3 consists of 17 residues. CDR3 nucleotide sequence: TGTGCCAGCAGCTTAGTACCTACAGCCGTAGGGACCTATGGCTACACCTTC. Translation: CASSLVPTAVGTYGYTF.

The V gene is TRBV6-5, the J gene TRBJ2-5; 9 positions agree with TRBD2. Germline CDR1 MNHEY, CDR2 SVGAGI. V lost 5 bases, J lost 4 bases, and 8 bases stayed unmatched. There are 15 residues in the CDR3. This CDR3 reads CASSQRGALTETQYF. As DNA, the CDR3 is TGTGCCAGCAGTCAGCGGGGGGCCTTAACAGAGACCCAGTACTTC.

Details on this clone: The same CDR3 can be traced to other DNA sequences in this sample. The V gene is TRBV5-1, the J gene TRBJ2-1; 8 nucleotides line up with TRBD1. Trimming removed 4 bases from V and 0 bases from J; junction bases left unmatched: 3. This CDR3 has 15 residues. Germline V CDR1 and CDR2: SGHRS, YFSETQ. CDR3 nucleotide sequence: TGCGCCAGCAGCCCAGGGACAGGCTCCTACAATGAGCAGTTCTTC. Translated, it gives CASSPGTGSYNEQFF.

This clone came up once. V usage is TRBV4-1 and J usage is TRBJ1-2; no definite D call. Germline V CDR1 and CDR2: MGHRA, YSYEKL. V lost 0 bases to trimming and J lost 8 bases, with 16 bases between them. The CDR3 spans 15 residues. CDR3 sequence (DNA): TGCGCCAGCAGCCAAGATCTTGCCTTCACGGGCGGCTACACCTTC. Protein product: CASSQDLAFTGGYTF.

The rearrangement joins TRBV5-1 to TRBJ2-7; TRBD1 aligns across 11 bases. CDR3 size: 15 residues. Looked up from germline, CDR1 is SGHRS and CDR2 is YFSETQ. Trimming took 5 bases from V and 4 from J; bases not matched to a gene: 8. The CDR3: CASRHRDRGSYEQYF. The CDR3, as DNA: TGCGCCAGCAGGCACCGGGACAGGGGGTCTTACGAGCAGTACTTC.

The chain employs TRBV7-2 and TRBJ2-5, with 10 bases matching TRBD2. Trimming at V came to 1 base and at J to 10 bases, leaving 12 bases not matched to a gene. Germline-derived CDR1 and CDR2 are SGHTA and FQGNSA. This CDR3 is built from 16 residues. The CDR3 protein is CASSLVTGLAKGGQYF. As DNA, the CDR3 is TGTGCCAGCAGCTTAGTTACGGGACTAGCGAAAGGGGGCCAGTACTTC.

This sequence joins TRBV5-1 and TRBJ2-2; 11 bases are a match to TRBD1. The CDR3 has 15 residues. The V gene's germline CDR1 is SGHRS and CDR2 YFSETQ. V was clipped by 4 bases and J by 6 bases; unmatched bases: 5. The CDR3 DNA is TGCGCCAGCAGCCCGAGGACAGGGGGCCCCGGGGAGCTGTTTTTT. Protein sequence: CASSPRTGGPGELFF. The complete variable domain, with remaining parts taken from reference TRBV5-1 and TRBJ2-2, reads KAGVTQTPRYLIKTRGQQVTLSCSPISGHRSVSWYQQTPGQGLQFLFEYFSETQRNKGNFPGRFSGRQFSNSRSEMNVSTLELGDSALYLCASSPRTGGPGELFFGEGSRLTVL.

V gene TRBV12-5 combines with J gene TRBJ2-7, with a tentative D call TRBD1 (5 bases). CDR1 is LGHNT and CDR2 is FRNRAP in the germline V gene. Trimming took 0 bases from V and 6 from J, leaving 9 bases between them. The CDR3 has 13 residues. CDR3 in DNA: TGTGCTAGTGGTTTGGTCAGGGTTGTCGAGCAGTACTTC. This sequence encodes CASGLVRVVEQYF.

The genes are TRBV7-2 and TRBJ2-1; possible D gene TRBD2, 5 bases. V lost 5 bases and J 9 bases, leaving 17 bases between the germline ends. CDR1 and CDR2 (germline): SGHTA, FQGNSA. This CDR3 region has 14 residues. The CDR3 coding sequence is TGTGCCAGCAGCGGGAGACTGGCCGTCACTGAGCAGTTCTTC. Translated, it gives CASSGRLAVTEQFF.

The rearrangement links TRBV6-1 to TRBJ2-1; maybe TRBD1 (5 bases). In germline, CDR1 is MNHNS, CDR2 SASEGT. V was cut by 2 bases and J by 16 bases, with 18 bases left in between. This CDR3 spans 13 amino acids. CDR3 DNA: TGTGCCAGCAGTGAAAGTACCACAGGCCCTTCCTTCTTC. Its protein product is CASSESTTGPSFF.

The CDR3 is CSASEGVGYTF. The CDR3, as DNA: TGCAGTGCTAGCGAGGGAGTTGGCTACACCTTC. The genes are TRBV20-1 and TRBJ1-2; D unclear. CDR1 DFQATT and CDR2 SNEGSKA come from the germline V gene (reference sequence). The V end lost 3 bases, the J end lost 7 bases, and 9 bases lay between the germline ends. The CDR3 length is 11 residues.

The V gene is TRBV6-6, the J gene TRBJ2-7; D gene ambiguous. Trimming removed 4 bases from V and 0 bases from J, with 16 bases in between. This CDR3 contains 16 residues. Germline loops: CDR1 MNHNY, CDR2 SVGAGI (reference sequence). The CDR3 protein is CASSWIPGRLSYEQYF. In DNA form, the CDR3 reads TGTGCCAGCAGTTGGATCCCCGGCAGGCTCTCCTACGAGCAGTACTTC.

The rearrangement uses TRBV11-2 and TRBJ2-5; tentative D call: TRBD1 (6 bases). The V gene's germline CDR1 is SGHAT and CDR2 FQNNGV. V lost 2 bases to trimming and J lost 4 bases, with 11 bases between them. This CDR3 comprises 14 residues. The CDR3 region has the DNA TGTGCCAGCAGCTTATCGACAGGCGGAGAGACCCAGTACTTC. It specifies CASSLSTGGETQYF.

V is TRBV10-3 and J is TRBJ2-7; D may be TRBD1 or TRBD2 (5 bases each). The CDR3 contains 12 residues. Germline V CDR1 and CDR2: ENHRY, SYGVKD. V lost 10 bases, J lost 4 bases, and 14 bases lay in between. CDR3 residues: CATGEGFYEQYF. The CDR3 region has the DNA TGTGCCACCGGAGAGGGGTTTTACGAGCAGTACTTC.

A remark on this clone: The junction does not match germline at one end; this may be a read error. This chain joins TRBV5-6 and TRBJ2-7; 8 nucleotides match TRBD1. Per the germline V gene, CDR1 is SGHDT and CDR2 is YYEEEE. This CDR3 comprises 11 residues. The CDR3 is CASSTGDRRAF. In nucleotides, the CDR3 is TGTGCCAGCTCAACCGGGGACAGGCGTGCCTTC.

V gene TRBV10-3 combines with J gene TRBJ2-2; perhaps TRBD1 as D (6 bases). Germline lookup yields CDR1 ENHRY and CDR2 SYGVKD. This CDR3 spans 13 amino acids. The ends were cut back, 8 bases at V and 1 base at J, with 8 bases in the middle. The CDR3 region has the DNA TGTGCCATCGGGGGCATGAACACCGGGGAGCTGTTTTTT. This codes for CAIGGMNTGELFF.

A few counts support this clone. The sample has other DNA sequences that encode this CDR3 too. This chain links TRBV19 with TRBJ1-1, with D perhaps matching TRBD1 (5 bases). Trimming took off 2 bases at V and 5 bases at J, with 6 bases between the two ends. Germline lookup yields CDR1 LNHDA and CDR2 SQIVND (reference sequence). This CDR3 is built from 12 residues. This chain's CDR3 is CASSIRGTEAFF. The CDR3, as DNA: TGTGCCAGTAGTATAAGGGGTACTGAAGCTTTCTTT.

V usage is TRBV30 and J usage is TRBJ1-6; the D gene is possibly TRBD1 (6 bases). The CDR3 has 13 amino acids. V lost 3 bases, J lost 7 bases, and 10 bases lay in between. Per the germline V gene, CDR1 is GTSNPN and CDR2 is SVGIG (reference sequence). CDR3 protein: CAWREGENSPLHF. The CDR3, as DNA: TGTGCCTGGAGGGAGGGGGAGAATTCACCCCTCCACTTT.

This chain connects TRBV14 to TRBJ1-3; TRBD1 matches at 9 bases. Germline CDR1 is SGHDN and CDR2 is FVKESK. The CDR3 length is 15 residues. The V and J ends lost 6 bases and 3 bases, in that order; junction bases with no gene match: 6. CDR3 nucleotides: TGTGCCAGCAGGGCAACAGGGGGCCGTGGAAACACCATATATTTT. It yields the protein CASRATGGRGNTIYF.

The chain carries TRBV28 and TRBJ2-3; D is possibly TRBD1 or TRBD2 (6 bases each). Per germline, CDR1 MDHEN and CDR2 SYDVKM. V was clipped by 3 bases and J by 4 bases, with 14 bases between them. This CDR3 is built from 15 residues. CDR3 nucleotide sequence: TGTGCCAGCAGTTTCTGGGGGGCGCGCGCAGATACGCAGTATTTT. This gives the protein CASSFWGARADTQYF.